The clone carrying this T cell receptor beta chain was counted a single time. This entry belongs to a study of shared clonotypes between healthy human individuals. Naive CD8 isolation took CD45RO-negative cells positively selected for CCR7 and excluded terminally differentiated effector memory CD45RA+ cells. Recent vaccinations or acute infections were absent in the healthy HIV-negative adult donors. Under the authors' procedure: With immunoSEQ giving junction-only sequences and no quality scores, filtering differed. Sequencing was performed with immunoSEQ multiplex PCR; in TCRdb, only in-frame clones are kept and a portion is missing. V, J and clone size reflect that table, while D and trimming were determined from the DNA. Among about 2,200,000 clones listed, approximately 94% were seen once. CDR1 is LNHNV and CDR2 is YYDKDF in the germline V gene (reference sequence). CDR3 length: 14 residues. The germline V and J ends were trimmed by 7 bases and 0 bases, with 10 bases remaining between them.

The receptor comes from a young man in good health. Some clones in this sample may be carry-over from other donors' samples. This chain connects TRBV15 to TRBJ2-1; D perhaps matches TRBD2 (5 bases). Material for sequencing was naive CD8+ T cells from PBMCs. CDR3 sequence reads: CATTPRGSYNEQFF. The CDR3 nucleotides are TGTGCCACCACCCCACGGGGCTCCTACAATGAGCAGTTCTTC.